The subject of this entry is one T cell receptor beta chain. Its antigen is undetermined. V was pared by 1 base and J by 1 base, with 5 bases between. CDR1 and CDR2 from the germline V gene are SGHVS and FQNEAQ. CDR3 length: 14 residues. This specimen belongs to a study of somatic mutations in cytotoxic T cells in rheumatoid arthritis. Positive selection using magnetic beads isolated the CD4+ and CD8+ cells (purity was checked by flow cytometry). Study findings and constraints: Age was associated with higher CD8+ clonality in rheumatoid arthritis patients, not in healthy controls. The clonality of CD8+ T cells was not significantly different between rheumatoid arthritis patients and age-matched healthy controls.

Method: immunoSEQ multiplex PCR; TCRdb's copy keeps in-frame clones and lacks some. This table holds approximately 21,000 clones, about four fifths found once. The gene calls are TRBV7-8 and TRBJ1-5, with D unresolved. This TCR derives from an adult with rheumatoid arthritis. The specimen sequenced was CD8+ T cells sorted from blood. The CDR3: CASSLGISNQPQHF. The CDR3 DNA reads as TGTGCCAGCAGCTTAGGAATAAGCAATCAGCCCCAGCATTTT.